The rows below give T cell receptor beta chains drawn from one sample of a study of spatial heterogeneity in lung cancer. A single record per CDR3 protein comes from TCRdb applying MiXCR to the 5' RACE reads. This sample has roughly 3,500 distinct CDR3 sequences; 6.5% to 7.5% occur once, and the top ten carry around 18%. This material consisted of normal lung tissue next to the tumor, taken at surgery. These receptor sequences come from a male donor with early-stage non-small cell lung cancer. Each CDR3 is given with its conserved first and last residue. D genes are given only for firm matches. Clone size is not always given. Where it is, it says once, few, many or a class for expanded clones.

d_call: TRBD1
v_call: TRBV29-1
j_call: TRBJ1-2
clone_size: medium-sized
cdr3_aa: CSVEVPGGYGYTF
cdr3_nt: TGCAGCGTTGAAGTTCCAGGGGGCTATGGCTACACCTTC

d_call: NA
v_call: TRBV7-9
j_call: TRBJ1-2
clone_size: medium-sized
cdr3_aa: CASSYDGDYGYTF
cdr3_nt: TGTGCCAGCAGTTATGATGGGGACTATGGCTACACCTTC

d_call: TRBD1
v_call: TRBV5-1
j_call: TRBJ2-2
clone_size: medium-sized
cdr3_aa: CASRLTGLDTGELFF
cdr3_nt: TGCGCCAGCAGGTTGACAGGGTTGGACACCGGGGAGCTGTTTTTT

d_call: NA
v_call: TRBV7-9
j_call: TRBJ2-1
clone_size: medium-sized
cdr3_aa: CASSLANSGDNEQFF
cdr3_nt: TGTGCCAGCAGCTTAGCGAACAGCGGAGACAATGAGCAGTTCTTC

d_call: NA
v_call: TRBV6-5
j_call: TRBJ1-2
clone_size: medium-sized
cdr3_aa: CASSLQGGNGYTF
cdr3_nt: TGTGCCAGCAGTTTACAGGGAGGGAATGGCTACACCTTC

d_call: NA
v_call: TRBV5-1
j_call: TRBJ2-6
clone_size: NA
cdr3_aa: CASSLVDTAGANVLTF
cdr3_nt: TGCGCCAGCAGCTTGGTGGACACGGCTGGGGCCAACGTCCTGACTTTC

d_call: NA
v_call: TRBV12-3/TRBV12-4
j_call: TRBJ1-1
clone_size: medium-sized
cdr3_aa: CASRSGSMNTEAFF
cdr3_nt: TGTGCCAGCAGATCCGGGAGCATGAACACTGAAGCTTTCTTT

d_call: NA
v_call: TRBV7-2
j_call: TRBJ2-7
clone_size: medium-sized
cdr3_aa: CASSSPTGYYEQYF
cdr3_nt: TGTGCCAGCAGCTCGCCGACAGGATACTACGAGCAGTACTTC

d_call: NA
v_call: TRBV2
j_call: TRBJ2-2
clone_size: many
cdr3_aa: CASIRERDTGELFF
cdr3_nt: TGTGCCAGCATACGGGAGAGGGACACCGGGGAGCTGTTTTTT

d_call: NA
v_call: TRBV5-1
j_call: TRBJ2-3
clone_size: many
cdr3_aa: CASSLGVRLGTDTQYF
cdr3_nt: TGCGCCAGCAGCTTGGGAGTCCGACTTGGCACAGATACGCAGTATTTT

d_call: TRBD1
v_call: TRBV7-9
j_call: TRBJ2-2
clone_size: medium-sized
cdr3_aa: CASTRPGGANTGELFF
cdr3_nt: TGTGCCAGCACACGCCCAGGGGGCGCGAACACCGGGGAGCTGTTTTTT

d_call: TRBD2
v_call: TRBV5-4
j_call: TRBJ2-3
clone_size: medium-sized
cdr3_aa: CASSPSGGYTDTQYF
cdr3_nt: TGTGCCAGCAGCCCTAGCGGGGGCTACACAGATACGCAGTATTTT

d_call: TRBD2
v_call: TRBV27
j_call: TRBJ2-5
clone_size: many
cdr3_aa: CASSFRQTGLAGLEGETQYF
cdr3_nt: TGTGCCAGCAGTTTTCGCCAAACGGGACTAGCGGGATTGGAGGGGGAGACCCAGTACTTC

d_call: NA
v_call: TRBV20-1
j_call: TRBJ2-3
clone_size: medium-sized
cdr3_aa: CSARFADTQYF
cdr3_nt: TGCAGTGCTAGATTTGCAGATACGCAGTATTTT

d_call: NA
v_call: TRBV7-9
j_call: TRBJ2-5
clone_size: medium-sized
cdr3_aa: CASSTRQQGILQETQYF
cdr3_nt: TGTGCCAGCAGCACCCGACAGCAGGGAATCCTACAAGAGACCCAGTACTTC

d_call: NA
v_call: TRBV5-8
j_call: TRBJ2-1
clone_size: NA
cdr3_aa: CASSLRAHEQFF
cdr3_nt: TGTGCCAGCAGCTTACGAGCTCATGAGCAGTTCTTC

d_call: NA
v_call: TRBV29-1
j_call: TRBJ2-5
clone_size: medium-sized
cdr3_aa: CSVEQGPQETQYF
cdr3_nt: TGCAGCGTGGAACAGGGACCCCAAGAGACCCAGTACTTC

d_call: TRBD2
v_call: TRBV7-2
j_call: TRBJ2-1
clone_size: few
cdr3_aa: CASSIGLAGDPSYNEQFF
cdr3_nt: TGTGCCAGCAGCATCGGACTAGCGGGGGATCCCTCCTACAATGAGCAGTTCTTC

d_call: NA
v_call: TRBV7-9
j_call: TRBJ2-5
clone_size: many
cdr3_aa: CASSLAIPGPQETQYF
cdr3_nt: TGTGCCAGCAGCCTGGCGATTCCGGGACCTCAAGAGACCCAGTACTTC

d_call: TRBD1
v_call: TRBV19
j_call: TRBJ1-2
clone_size: medium-sized
cdr3_aa: CASSIQGAYGYTF
cdr3_nt: TGTGCCAGTAGTATCCAGGGGGCCTATGGCTACACCTTC

d_call: NA
v_call: TRBV29-1
j_call: TRBJ1-5
clone_size: many
cdr3_aa: CSVGTDNQPQHF
cdr3_nt: TGCAGCGTTGGGACAGACAATCAGCCCCAGCATTTT

d_call: NA
v_call: TRBV14
j_call: TRBJ2-3
clone_size: NA
cdr3_aa: CASSQRRGARGDTQYF
cdr3_nt: TGTGCCAGCAGCCAAAGACGGGGGGCGCGAGGGGATACGCAGTATTTT

d_call: NA
v_call: TRBV11-2
j_call: TRBJ2-1
clone_size: medium-sized
cdr3_aa: CASSPVYNEQFF
cdr3_nt: TGTGCCAGCAGCCCCGTCTACAATGAGCAGTTCTTC

d_call: NA
v_call: TRBV12-3/TRBV12-4
j_call: TRBJ2-2
clone_size: many
cdr3_aa: CASSLLRQNTGELFF
cdr3_nt: TGTGCCAGCAGTTTACTACGACAGAACACCGGGGAGCTGTTTTTT

d_call: NA
v_call: TRBV14
j_call: TRBJ1-5
clone_size: many
cdr3_aa: CASSQGVYQPQHF
cdr3_nt: TGTGCCAGCAGCCAAGGGGTATATCAGCCCCAGCATTTT

d_call: NA
v_call: TRBV19
j_call: TRBJ1-5
clone_size: NA
cdr3_aa: CASGISAANQPQHF
cdr3_nt: TGTGCCAGTGGTATCTCGGCAGCCAATCAGCCACAGCATTTT

d_call: NA
v_call: TRBV7-2
j_call: TRBJ2-5
clone_size: medium-sized
cdr3_aa: CASSLQGMGQETQYF
cdr3_nt: TGTGCCAGCAGCTTACAGGGTATGGGCCAAGAGACCCAGTACTTC

d_call: NA
v_call: TRBV18
j_call: TRBJ2-6
clone_size: many
cdr3_aa: CASSSRGSGANVLTF
cdr3_nt: TGTGCCAGCTCATCAAGGGGCTCTGGGGCCAACGTCCTGACTTTC

d_call: NA
v_call: TRBV29-1
j_call: TRBJ2-3
clone_size: many
cdr3_aa: CSVSTADTQYF
cdr3_nt: TGCAGCGTCTCCACCGCAGATACGCAGTATTTT

d_call: TRBD1
v_call: TRBV12-3/TRBV12-4
j_call: TRBJ2-7
clone_size: many
cdr3_aa: CASRNRDSPNYEQYF
cdr3_nt: TGTGCCAGCCGAAACCGGGACAGCCCAAACTACGAGCAGTACTTC

d_call: TRBD2
v_call: TRBV6-5
j_call: TRBJ2-5
clone_size: once
cdr3_aa: CASRVSGGRQETQYF
cdr3_nt: TGTGCCAGCAGGGTCAGCGGGGGGAGGCAAGAGACCCAGTACTTC

d_call: NA
v_call: TRBV18
j_call: TRBJ1-1
clone_size: NA
cdr3_aa: CASSTATTEAFF
cdr3_nt: TGTGCCAGCTCAACAGCAACCACTGAAGCTTTCTTT

d_call: NA
v_call: TRBV20-1
j_call: TRBJ2-3
clone_size: medium-sized
cdr3_aa: CSARVGTGTDTQYF
cdr3_nt: TGCAGTGCTAGAGTGGGGACTGGGACAGATACGCAGTATTTT

d_call: TRBD2
v_call: TRBV5-4
j_call: TRBJ2-1
clone_size: NA
cdr3_aa: CASSLDSGRFNEQFF
cdr3_nt: TGTGCCAGCAGCTTGGATAGCGGGAGGTTCAATGAGCAGTTCTTC

d_call: NA
v_call: TRBV7-8
j_call: TRBJ2-1
clone_size: medium-sized
cdr3_aa: CASSGQIYNEQFF
cdr3_nt: TGTGCCAGCAGCGGACAGATCTACAATGAGCAGTTCTTC

d_call: NA
v_call: TRBV4-3
j_call: TRBJ2-1
clone_size: few
cdr3_aa: CASSQGGVDEQFF
cdr3_nt: TGCGCCAGCAGCCAAGGAGGGGTAGATGAGCAGTTCTTC

d_call: TRBD1
v_call: TRBV3-1
j_call: TRBJ1-3
clone_size: many
cdr3_aa: CASSQGTGRGNTIYF
cdr3_nt: TGTGCCAGCAGCCAAGGGACAGGGAGAGGAAACACCATATATTTT

d_call: NA
v_call: TRBV11-2
j_call: TRBJ1-2
clone_size: medium-sized
cdr3_aa: CASSLVAGDVGYTF
cdr3_nt: TGTGCCAGCAGCTTAGTAGCAGGAGACGTTGGCTACACCTTC

d_call: NA
v_call: TRBV7-2
j_call: TRBJ2-5
clone_size: medium-sized
cdr3_aa: CASRLQTEAQETQYF
cdr3_nt: TGTGCCAGCAGGCTCCAGACGGAGGCACAAGAGACCCAGTACTTC

d_call: TRBD1
v_call: TRBV7-3
j_call: TRBJ2-1
clone_size: medium-sized
cdr3_aa: CASSTRDSNEQFF
cdr3_nt: TGTGCCAGCAGCACCCGGGACAGCAATGAGCAGTTCTTC

d_call: NA
v_call: TRBV7-2
j_call: TRBJ2-2
clone_size: medium-sized
cdr3_aa: CASSPNEGDTGELFF
cdr3_nt: TGTGCCAGCAGCCCAAACGAGGGGGACACCGGGGAGCTGTTTTTT

d_call: NA
v_call: TRBV6-1
j_call: TRBJ1-1
clone_size: medium-sized
cdr3_aa: CASSEVFGVNTEAFF
cdr3_nt: TGTGCCAGCAGTGAAGTTTTTGGGGTGAACACTGAAGCTTTCTTT

d_call: NA
v_call: TRBV7-8
j_call: TRBJ2-1
clone_size: NA
cdr3_aa: CASRSGAGAYNEQFF
cdr3_nt: TGTGCCAGCAGATCGGGTGCAGGAGCCTACAATGAGCAGTTCTTC

d_call: TRBD1
v_call: TRBV7-9
j_call: TRBJ1-1
clone_size: medium-sized
cdr3_aa: CASSSDRGYTEAFF
cdr3_nt: TGTGCCAGCAGCTCCGACAGGGGTTACACTGAAGCTTTCTTT

d_call: NA
v_call: TRBV7-8
j_call: TRBJ1-2
clone_size: many
cdr3_aa: CASSRDTFYGYTF
cdr3_nt: TGTGCCAGCAGCCGGGACACTTTTTATGGCTACACCTTC

d_call: NA
v_call: TRBV7-2
j_call: TRBJ2-2
clone_size: few
cdr3_aa: CASSPIRSGELFF
cdr3_nt: TGTGCCAGCAGTCCAATCAGGTCCGGGGAGCTGTTTTTT

d_call: TRBD1
v_call: TRBV4-1
j_call: TRBJ2-7
clone_size: medium-sized
cdr3_aa: CASSPQDRVGEQYF
cdr3_nt: TGCGCCAGCAGCCCGCAGGACAGGGTGGGCGAGCAGTACTTC

d_call: TRBD1
v_call: TRBV2
j_call: TRBJ2-4
clone_size: medium-sized
cdr3_aa: CASTNRGDIQYF
cdr3_nt: TGTGCCAGCACTAACAGGGGAGACATTCAGTACTTC

d_call: NA
v_call: TRBV30
j_call: TRBJ2-7
clone_size: few
cdr3_aa: CAWNRAFKGEQYF
cdr3_nt: TGTGCCTGGAACCGGGCCTTCAAGGGGGAGCAGTACTTC

d_call: NA
v_call: TRBV3-1
j_call: TRBJ1-6
clone_size: medium-sized
cdr3_aa: CASSQVGGGWNSPLHF
cdr3_nt: TGTGCCAGCAGCCAAGTAGGTGGGGGGTGGAATTCACCCCTCCACTTT

d_call: NA
v_call: TRBV20-1
j_call: TRBJ1-2
clone_size: medium-sized
cdr3_aa: CSARVTVPKRGAIGYTF
cdr3_nt: TGCAGTGCTAGAGTTACGGTACCTAAGAGGGGAGCGATCGGCTACACCTTC

d_call: TRBD2
v_call: TRBV5-1
j_call: TRBJ2-1
clone_size: medium-sized
cdr3_aa: CASRLAGGTNEQFF
cdr3_nt: TGCGCCAGCAGGTTAGCGGGGGGGACCAATGAGCAGTTCTTC

d_call: NA
v_call: TRBV5-6
j_call: TRBJ1-5
clone_size: many
cdr3_aa: CASSSMPGQPQHF
cdr3_nt: TGTGCCAGCAGCTCGATGCCGGGACAGCCCCAGCATTTT

d_call: NA
v_call: TRBV7-9
j_call: TRBJ1-1
clone_size: medium-sized
cdr3_aa: CASSLDFNTEAFF
cdr3_nt: TGTGCCAGCAGCTTAGATTTCAACACTGAAGCTTTCTTT

d_call: NA
v_call: TRBV7-2
j_call: TRBJ1-2
clone_size: many
cdr3_aa: CASSLGATGYYGYTF
cdr3_nt: TGTGCCAGCAGCTTAGGAGCGACAGGCTACTATGGCTACACCTTC